A selection of T cell receptor beta chains follows, all from one sample in a study of blood T cell repertoires in COVID-19. Here immunoSEQ multiplex PCR was the method, and the copy in TCRdb shows in-frame clones only, minus some. The sample has 130,000 or so clones, 60% to 80% seen once. Sequencing was carried out using peripheral blood. These receptors all stem from a human donor in a cohort sampled during active COVID-19. Both conserved end residues are part of each CDR3. The order of the fields is clone size, V gene, J gene, D gene, CDR3 protein, CDR3 DNA. The D gene is left open where the match is weak. Some rows mark clone size as missing; the rest say once, few, many or name a class of expanded clone.

>NA|TRBV2|TRBJ1-2|NA
CASSPRQAVSGYTF
TGTGCCAGCAGTCCTCGACAGGCGGTGTCTGGCTACACCTTC
>NA|TRBV29-1|TRBJ2-7|TRBD2
CSVVIRLAGGHEQYF
TGCAGCGTAGTGATTAGACTAGCGGGAGGCCACGAGCAGTACTTC
>NA|TRBV14|TRBJ1-6|TRBD1
CASSQRQGGSPLHF
TGTGCCAGCAGCCAAAGGCAGGGGGGATCACCCCTCCACTTT
>NA|TRBV6-1|TRBJ1-5|NA
CASSEGETGYQPQHF
TGTGCCAGCAGTGAAGGGGAGACAGGATATCAGCCCCAGCATTTT
>NA|TRBV7-2|TRBJ1-6|TRBD1
CASSLGGTGSSPLHF
TGTGCCAGCAGCTTAGGTGGGACAGGGTCCTCCCCCCTCCACTTT
>once|TRBV6-5|TRBJ2-7|TRBD2
CASSYAGGGVDEQYF
TGTGCCAGCAGTTACGCGGGAGGGGGGGTAGACGAGCAGTACTTC
>NA|TRBV7-9|TRBJ1-6|TRBD1
CASSLGDRVDSPLHF
TGTGCCAGCAGCTTAGGAGACAGGGTGGACTCACCCCTCCACTTT
>NA|TRBV21-1|TRBJ2-7|NA
CASSKGRRGVYEQYF
TGTGCCAGCAGCAAAGGCCGCAGGGGGGTCTACGAGCAGTACTTC
>NA|TRBV30|TRBJ2-7|TRBD1
CAWSVLQGSYEQYF
TGTGCCTGGAGTGTACTACAGGGGAGCTACGAGCAGTACTTC
>NA|TRBV19|TRBJ1-2|NA
CASRWVGATMDGYTF
TGTGCCAGTAGATGGGTTGGGGCAACAATGGATGGCTACACCTTC
>NA|TRBV9|TRBJ2-6|NA
CASSLALMAGNSGANVLTF
TGTGCCAGCAGCCTAGCTCTGATGGCAGGGAACTCTGGGGCCAACGTCCTGACTTTC
>NA|TRBV12-3/TRBV12-4|TRBJ2-7|NA
CASTLQGSEQYF
TGTGCCAGCACCCTACAGGGATCCGAGCAGTACTTC
>NA|TRBV4-1|TRBJ2-7|TRBD2
CASSQEAGAGEQYF
TGCGCCAGCAGCCAAGAGGCGGGAGCTGGCGAGCAGTACTTC
>NA|TRBV18|TRBJ1-2|NA
CASSPRSGYYGYTF
TGTGCCAGCTCACCACGCAGCGGGTACTATGGCTACACCTTC
>NA|TRBV27|TRBJ1-1|TRBD1
CASSPTGGNTEAFF
TGTGCCAGCAGTCCGACAGGGGGAAACACTGAAGCTTTCTTT
>few|TRBV12-5|TRBJ1-1|NA
CASGPRDSNTEAFF
TGTGCTAGTGGACCCAGGGATTCGAACACTGAAGCTTTCTTT
>NA|TRBV7-9|TRBJ2-7|NA
CASRKAAADEQYF
TGTGCCAGCAGGAAGGCGGCGGCCGACGAGCAGTACTTC
>NA|TRBV28|TRBJ1-3|TRBD1
CASSGARGQYSGNTIYF
TGTGCCAGCAGTGGGGCCCGGGGACAGTACTCTGGAAACACCATATATTTT
>NA|TRBV7-9|TRBJ1-1|TRBD1
CASSPGQGGIGTEAFF
TGTGCCAGCAGCCCGGGACAGGGGGGAATAGGAACTGAAGCTTTCTTT
>NA|TRBV6-6|TRBJ1-1|TRBD1
CASSRSGQGTEAFF
TGTGCCAGCAGTCGATCGGGACAGGGAACTGAAGCTTTCTTT
>NA|TRBV15|TRBJ2-7|TRBD2
CATSRDRPSGGISYEQYF
TGTGCCACCAGCAGAGATCGGCCTAGCGGGGGGATCTCCTACGAGCAGTACTTC
>NA|TRBV6-5|TRBJ1-2|NA
CASTRQGASYYGYTF
TGTGCCAGCACTAGACAAGGGGCATCCTACTATGGCTACACCTTC
>few|TRBV27|TRBJ1-1|TRBD1
CASSPNRRDRGFKAFF
TGTGCCAGCAGTCCAAACCGCCGGGACAGGGGGTTTAAAGCTTTCTTT
>NA|TRBV11-3|TRBJ2-5|TRBD2
CASSSRLAGETQYF
TGTGCCAGCAGCTCCCGACTAGCGGGAGAGACCCAGTACTTC
>NA|TRBV5-1|TRBJ1-2|NA
CASSSSGSNYGYTF
TGCGCCAGCAGTTCGTCAGGCTCTAACTATGGCTACACCTTC
>NA|TRBV5-1|TRBJ2-7|NA
CASSLAPTRGEEQYF
TGCGCCAGCAGCTTGGCTCCCACCCGAGGTGAGGAGCAGTACTTC
>NA|TRBV4-1|TRBJ2-1|NA
CASSQTNNEQFF
TGCGCCAGCAGCCAAACAAACAATGAGCAGTTCTTC
>NA|TRBV3-1/TRBV3-2|TRBJ2-7|NA
CASSQASGRSYEQYF
TGTGCCAGCAGCCAAGCCAGCGGGCGCTCCTACGAGCAGTACTTC
>NA|TRBV2|TRBJ2-4|NA
CASTPGVVGENIQYF
TGTGCCAGCACTCCGGGGGTCGTGGGTGAAAACATTCAGTACTTC
>once|TRBV19|TRBJ2-7|NA
CASSIASTYEQYF
TGTGCCAGTAGTATAGCGAGTACCTACGAGCAGTACTTC
>NA|TRBV19|TRBJ1-5|NA
CASSMSFNDPRPQPQHF
TGTGCCAGTAGTATGTCCTTCAATGATCCGCGGCCTCAGCCCCAGCATTTT
>NA|TRBV10-2|TRBJ1-4|TRBD1
CASSEYLGTAPNEKLFF
TGCGCCAGCAGTGAGTACCTCGGGACAGCGCCTAATGAAAAACTGTTTTTT
>once|TRBV4-1|TRBJ1-1|NA
CASSRRELGEEAFF
TGCGCCAGCAGCCGCCGTGAGCTCGGGGAAGAAGCTTTCTTT
>NA|TRBV29-1|TRBJ2-7|NA
CSVLPTGGRYEQYF
TGCAGCGTACTCCCGACTGGGGGGAGATACGAGCAGTACTTC
>NA|TRBV5-1|TRBJ2-7|TRBD2
CASSLVASGRGEQYF
TGCGCCAGCAGCTTGGTGGCTAGCGGGAGAGGCGAGCAGTACTTC
>NA|TRBV9|TRBJ1-2|NA
CASSAGGGTNYGYTF
TGTGCCAGCAGCGCGGGGGGAGGGACTAACTATGGCTACACCTTC
>NA|TRBV7-8|TRBJ1-5|NA
CASSLALRGSGAQPQHF
TGTGCCAGCAGCCTCGCGCTTAGGGGTAGCGGCGCTCAGCCCCAGCATTTT